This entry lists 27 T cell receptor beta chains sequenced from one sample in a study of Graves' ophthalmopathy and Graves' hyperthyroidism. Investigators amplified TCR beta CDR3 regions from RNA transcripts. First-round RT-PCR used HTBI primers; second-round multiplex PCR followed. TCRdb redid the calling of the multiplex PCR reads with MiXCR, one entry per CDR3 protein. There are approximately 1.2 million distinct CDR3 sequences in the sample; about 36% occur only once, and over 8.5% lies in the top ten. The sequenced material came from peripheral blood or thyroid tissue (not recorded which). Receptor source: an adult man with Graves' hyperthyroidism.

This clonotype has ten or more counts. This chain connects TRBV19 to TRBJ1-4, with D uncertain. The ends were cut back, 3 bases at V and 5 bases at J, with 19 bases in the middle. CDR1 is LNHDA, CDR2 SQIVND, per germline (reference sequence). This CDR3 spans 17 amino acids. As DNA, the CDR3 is TGTGCCAGTAGTATGAGCGTCGAGACGGCTCTAAATGAAAAACTGTTTTTT. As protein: CASSMSVETALNEKLFF.

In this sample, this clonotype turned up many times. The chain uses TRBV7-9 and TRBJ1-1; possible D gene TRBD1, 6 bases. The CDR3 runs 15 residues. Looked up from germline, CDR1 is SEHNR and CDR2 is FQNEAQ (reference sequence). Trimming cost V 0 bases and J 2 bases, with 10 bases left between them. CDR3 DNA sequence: TGTGCCAGCAGCTTAGCGCTAGGGGGAAACACTGAAGCTTTCTTT. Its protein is CASSLALGGNTEAFF.

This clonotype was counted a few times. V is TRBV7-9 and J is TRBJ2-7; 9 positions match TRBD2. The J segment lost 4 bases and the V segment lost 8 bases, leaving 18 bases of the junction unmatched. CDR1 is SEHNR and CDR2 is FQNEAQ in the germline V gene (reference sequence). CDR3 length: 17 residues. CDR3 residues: CASSPPRSGGTQYEQYF. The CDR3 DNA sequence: TGTGCCAGCTCACCACCGCGAAGCGGGGGGACCCAATACGAGCAGTACTTC.

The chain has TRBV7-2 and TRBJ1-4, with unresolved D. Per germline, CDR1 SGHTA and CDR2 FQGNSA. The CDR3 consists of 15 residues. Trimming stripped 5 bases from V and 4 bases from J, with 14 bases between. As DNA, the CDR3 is TGTGCCAGCAGCCGCTCATGGGGAGATAATGAAAAACTGTTTTTT. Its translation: CASSRSWGDNEKLFF.

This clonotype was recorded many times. The CDR3 region has the DNA TGTGCCAGCAGTTACGGGACTCCCCAAGAGACCCAGTACTTC. It encodes CASSYGTPQETQYF. The chain employs TRBV7-2 and TRBJ2-5; TRBD2 might be the D (6 bases). The CDR3 has 14 residues. V was pared by 6 bases and J by 1 base, with 12 bases between. CDR1 and CDR2 from the germline V gene are SGHTA and FQGNSA.

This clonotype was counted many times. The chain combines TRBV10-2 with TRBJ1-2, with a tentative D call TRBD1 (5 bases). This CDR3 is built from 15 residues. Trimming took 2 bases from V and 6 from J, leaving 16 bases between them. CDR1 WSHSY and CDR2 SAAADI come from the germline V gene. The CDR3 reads CASSESPGPRNGYTF. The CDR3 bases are TGCGCCAGCAGTGAGAGTCCAGGGCCTCGGAATGGCTACACCTTC.

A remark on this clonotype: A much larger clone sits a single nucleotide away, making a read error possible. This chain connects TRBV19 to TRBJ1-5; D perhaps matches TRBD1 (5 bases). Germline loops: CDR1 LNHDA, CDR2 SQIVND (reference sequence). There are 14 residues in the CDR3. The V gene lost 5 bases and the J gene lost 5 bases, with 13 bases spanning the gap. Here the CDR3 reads CASSPGRVYQPQHF. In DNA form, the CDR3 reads TGTGCCAGTAGTCCGGGCAGGGTTTATCAGCCCCAGCATTTT.

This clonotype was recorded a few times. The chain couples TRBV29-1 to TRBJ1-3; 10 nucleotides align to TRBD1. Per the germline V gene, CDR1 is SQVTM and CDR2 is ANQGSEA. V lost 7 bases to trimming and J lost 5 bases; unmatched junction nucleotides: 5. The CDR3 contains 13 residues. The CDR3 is CSARTGGRNTIYF. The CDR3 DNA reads TGCAGCGCCCGGACAGGGGGAAGAAACACCATATATTTT.

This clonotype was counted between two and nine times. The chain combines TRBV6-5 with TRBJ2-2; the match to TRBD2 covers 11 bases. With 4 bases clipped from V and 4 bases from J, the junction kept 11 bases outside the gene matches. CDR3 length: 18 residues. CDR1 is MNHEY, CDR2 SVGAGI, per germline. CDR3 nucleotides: TGTGCCAGCAGTTCACGGGTAGCGGGGGGGCCGGGCACCGGGGAGCTGTTTTTT. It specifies CASSSRVAGGPGTGELFF.

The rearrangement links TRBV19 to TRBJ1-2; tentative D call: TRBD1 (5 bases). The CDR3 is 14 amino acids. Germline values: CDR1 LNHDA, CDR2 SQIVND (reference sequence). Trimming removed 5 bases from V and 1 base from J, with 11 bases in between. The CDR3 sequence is CASSYVTDNYGYTF. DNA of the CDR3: TGTGCCAGTAGTTATGTGACAGATAACTATGGCTACACCTTC.

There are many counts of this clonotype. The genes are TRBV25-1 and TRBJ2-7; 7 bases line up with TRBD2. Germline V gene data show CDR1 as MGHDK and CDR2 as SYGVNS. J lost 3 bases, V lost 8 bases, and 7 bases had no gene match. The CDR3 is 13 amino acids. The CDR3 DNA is TGTGCCAGCTCCGGGGAGGGCCGCTACGAGCAGTACTTC. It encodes CASSGEGRYEQYF.

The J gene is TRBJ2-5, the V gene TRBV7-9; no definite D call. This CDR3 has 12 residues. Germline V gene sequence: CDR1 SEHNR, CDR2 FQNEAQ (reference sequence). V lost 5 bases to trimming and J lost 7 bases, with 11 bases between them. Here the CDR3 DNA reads TGTGCCAGCAGCCCGGATCTGGGGACCCAGTACTTC. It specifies CASSPDLGTQYF.

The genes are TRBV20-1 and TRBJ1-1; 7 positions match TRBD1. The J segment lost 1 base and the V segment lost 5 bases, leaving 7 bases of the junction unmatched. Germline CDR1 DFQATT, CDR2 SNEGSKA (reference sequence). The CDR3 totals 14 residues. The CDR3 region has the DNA TGCAGTGCTCCAAGACAGGGAAGGAACACTGAAGCTTTCTTT. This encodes CSAPRQGRNTEAFF.

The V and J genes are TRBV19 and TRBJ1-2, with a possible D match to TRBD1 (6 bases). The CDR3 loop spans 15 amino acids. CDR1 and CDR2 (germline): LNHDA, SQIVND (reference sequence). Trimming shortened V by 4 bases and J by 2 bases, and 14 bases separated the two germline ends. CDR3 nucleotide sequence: TGTGCCAGTAGTACCGGCGGACAGTTCAACTATGGCTACACCTTC. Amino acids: CASSTGGQFNYGYTF.

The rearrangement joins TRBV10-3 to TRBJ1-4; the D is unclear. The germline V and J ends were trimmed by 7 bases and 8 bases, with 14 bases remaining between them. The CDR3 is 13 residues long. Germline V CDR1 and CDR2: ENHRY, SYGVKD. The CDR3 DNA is TGTGCCATCAACCTACTACCGGGGGAAAAACTGTTTTTT. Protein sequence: CAINLLPGEKLFF.

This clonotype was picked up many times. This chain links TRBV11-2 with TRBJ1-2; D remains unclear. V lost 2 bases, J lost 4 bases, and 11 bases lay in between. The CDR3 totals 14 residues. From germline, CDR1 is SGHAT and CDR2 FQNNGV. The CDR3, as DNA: TGTGCCAGCAGCTTATTGCTGGACGGCTATGGCTACACCTTC. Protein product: CASSLLLDGYGYTF.

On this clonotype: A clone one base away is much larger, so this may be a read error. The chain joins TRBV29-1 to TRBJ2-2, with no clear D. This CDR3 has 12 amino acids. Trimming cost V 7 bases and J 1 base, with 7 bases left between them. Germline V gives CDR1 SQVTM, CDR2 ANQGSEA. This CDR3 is CSGSGNTGELFF. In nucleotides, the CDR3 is TGCAGCGGATCAGGGAACACCGGGGAGCTGTTTTTT.

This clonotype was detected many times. CDR3 nucleotide sequence: TGCAGTGCTAACGGACAGGCCTACGAGCAGTACTTC. This encodes CSANGQAYEQYF. The rearrangement joins TRBV20-1 to TRBJ2-7; TRBD1 matches 7 bases. This CDR3 region has 12 residues. Germline V gene data show CDR1 as DFQATT and CDR2 as SNEGSKA (reference sequence). With 4 bases clipped from V and 2 bases from J, the junction kept 2 bases outside the gene matches.

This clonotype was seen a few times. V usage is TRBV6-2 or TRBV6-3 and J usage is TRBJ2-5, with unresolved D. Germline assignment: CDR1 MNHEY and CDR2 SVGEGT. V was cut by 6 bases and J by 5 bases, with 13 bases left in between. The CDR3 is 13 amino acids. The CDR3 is CASRFGFSETQYF. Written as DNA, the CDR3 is TGTGCCAGCAGATTCGGATTTAGCGAGACCCAGTACTTC.

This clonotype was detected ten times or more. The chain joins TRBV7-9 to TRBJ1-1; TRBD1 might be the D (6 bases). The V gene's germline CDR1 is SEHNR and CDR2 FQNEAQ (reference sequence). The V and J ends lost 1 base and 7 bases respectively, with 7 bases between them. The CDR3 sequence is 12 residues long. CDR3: CASSLGTVEAFF. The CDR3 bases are TGTGCCAGCAGCTTAGGGACAGTTGAAGCTTTCTTT. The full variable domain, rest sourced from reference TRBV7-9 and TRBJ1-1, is DTGVSQNPRHKITKRGQNVTFRCDPISEHNRLYWYRQTLGQGPEFLTYFQNEAQLEKSRLLSDRFSAERPKGSFSTLEIQRTEQGDSAMYLCASSLGTVEAFFGQGTRLTVV.

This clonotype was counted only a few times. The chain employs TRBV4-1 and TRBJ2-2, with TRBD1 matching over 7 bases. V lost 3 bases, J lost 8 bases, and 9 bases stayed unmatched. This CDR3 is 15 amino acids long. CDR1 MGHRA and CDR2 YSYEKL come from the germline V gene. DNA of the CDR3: TGCGCCAGCAGCCAGCCGACAGGGAACGCGGGGGAGCTGTTTTTT. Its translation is CASSQPTGNAGELFF.

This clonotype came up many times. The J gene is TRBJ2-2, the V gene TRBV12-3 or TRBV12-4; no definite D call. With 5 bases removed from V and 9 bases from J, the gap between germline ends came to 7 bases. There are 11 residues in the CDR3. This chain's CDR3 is CASSQSWELFF. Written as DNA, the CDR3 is TGTGCCAGCAGTCAAAGTTGGGAGCTGTTTTTT.

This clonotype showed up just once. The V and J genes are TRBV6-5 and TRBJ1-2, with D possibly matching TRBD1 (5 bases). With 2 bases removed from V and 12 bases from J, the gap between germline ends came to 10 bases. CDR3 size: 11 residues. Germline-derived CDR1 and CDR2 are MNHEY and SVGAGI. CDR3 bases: TGTGCCAGCAGTTACCAGGGAAGGGACACCTTC. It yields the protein CASSYQGRDTF.

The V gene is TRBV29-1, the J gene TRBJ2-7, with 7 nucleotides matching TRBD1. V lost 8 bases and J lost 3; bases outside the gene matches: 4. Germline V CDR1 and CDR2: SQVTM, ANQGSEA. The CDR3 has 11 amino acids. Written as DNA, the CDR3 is TGCAGCCCCGGGGACAGCTACGAGCAGTACTTC. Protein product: CSPGDSYEQYF.

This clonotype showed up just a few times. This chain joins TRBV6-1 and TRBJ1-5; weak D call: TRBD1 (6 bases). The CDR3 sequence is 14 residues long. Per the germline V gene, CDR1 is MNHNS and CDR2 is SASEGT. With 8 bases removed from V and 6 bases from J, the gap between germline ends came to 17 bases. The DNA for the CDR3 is TGTGCCAGCCTTGGCCCGACAGGAGGTCAGCCCCAGCATTTT. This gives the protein CASLGPTGGQPQHF.

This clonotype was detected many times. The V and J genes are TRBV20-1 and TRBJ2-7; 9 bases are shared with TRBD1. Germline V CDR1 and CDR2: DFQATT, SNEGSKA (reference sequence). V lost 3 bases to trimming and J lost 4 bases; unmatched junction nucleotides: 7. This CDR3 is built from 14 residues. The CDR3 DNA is TGCAGTGCTAGGCAAACAGGGGGCAAGTACGAGCAGTACTTC. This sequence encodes CSARQTGGKYEQYF.

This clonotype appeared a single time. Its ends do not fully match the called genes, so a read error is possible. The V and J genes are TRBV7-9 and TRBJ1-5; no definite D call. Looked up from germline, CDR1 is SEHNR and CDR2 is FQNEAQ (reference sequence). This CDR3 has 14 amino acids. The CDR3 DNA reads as TGTGTCAGCAGCTTAGTGGGGAGCAATCAGCCCCAGCATTTT. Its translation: CVSSLVGSNQPQHF.